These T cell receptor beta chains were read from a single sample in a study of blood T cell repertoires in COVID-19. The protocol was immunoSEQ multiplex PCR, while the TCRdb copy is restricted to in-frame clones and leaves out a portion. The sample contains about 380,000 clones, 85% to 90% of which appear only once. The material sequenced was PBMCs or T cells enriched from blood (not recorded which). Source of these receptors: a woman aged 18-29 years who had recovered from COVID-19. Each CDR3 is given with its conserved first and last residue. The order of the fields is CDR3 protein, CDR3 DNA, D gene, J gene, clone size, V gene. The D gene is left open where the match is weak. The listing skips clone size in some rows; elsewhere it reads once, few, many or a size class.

CDR3 protein: CASRGITGREQYF
CDR3 DNA: TGTGCCAGCAGAGGTATCACAGGACGCGAGCAGTACTTC
D gene: -
J gene: TRBJ2-7
clone size: -
V gene: TRBV6-5

CDR3 protein: CASSTPARRLNTGELFF
CDR3 DNA: TGCGCCAGCAGCACCCCTGCGAGGAGATTAAACACCGGGGAGCTGTTTTTT
D gene: -
J gene: TRBJ2-2
clone size: -
V gene: TRBV5-1

CDR3 protein: CASSSTGTGQETQYF
CDR3 DNA: TGTGCCAGCAGCTCGACCGGGACAGGACAAGAGACCCAGTACTTC
D gene: TRBD1
J gene: TRBJ2-5
clone size: once
V gene: TRBV7-9

CDR3 protein: CAWVQESSYNSPLHF
CDR3 DNA: TGTGCCTGGGTACAGGAGAGCTCCTATAATTCACCCCTCCACTTT
D gene: -
J gene: TRBJ1-6
clone size: -
V gene: TRBV30

CDR3 protein: CAIRAGTGDEQFF
CDR3 DNA: TGTGCCATCAGGGCCGGGACAGGGGATGAGCAGTTCTTC
D gene: TRBD1
J gene: TRBJ2-1
clone size: -
V gene: TRBV10-3

CDR3 protein: CASSQGSTVLRYF
CDR3 DNA: TGTGCCAGCAGCCAAGGCTCTACAGTTCTAAGGTACTTC
D gene: -
J gene: TRBJ2-7
clone size: -
V gene: TRBV3-1/TRBV3-2

CDR3 protein: CASSLGPAGVQETQYF
CDR3 DNA: TGCGCCAGCAGCTTGGGGCCAGCGGGGGTGCAAGAGACCCAGTACTTC
D gene: TRBD2
J gene: TRBJ2-5
clone size: -
V gene: TRBV5-1

CDR3 protein: CASGLAETAKWETQYF
CDR3 DNA: TGTGCTAGTGGTTTGGCGGAGACCGCCAAGTGGGAGACCCAGTACTTC
D gene: -
J gene: TRBJ2-5
clone size: -
V gene: TRBV12-5

CDR3 protein: CASSTGGSNQPQHF
CDR3 DNA: TGTGCCAGCAGTACCGGGGGGAGCAATCAGCCCCAGCATTTT
D gene: -
J gene: TRBJ1-5
clone size: few
V gene: TRBV9

CDR3 protein: CASSWGQGVRNEQFF
CDR3 DNA: TGTGCCAGCAGCTGGGGACAGGGGGTCCGCAATGAGCAGTTCTTC
D gene: TRBD1
J gene: TRBJ2-1
clone size: -
V gene: TRBV5-5

CDR3 protein: CASSSGTGRAETQYF
CDR3 DNA: TGCGCCAGCAGCTCCGGGACAGGGAGGGCAGAGACCCAGTACTTC
D gene: TRBD1
J gene: TRBJ2-5
clone size: -
V gene: TRBV5-1

CDR3 protein: CASSIRPGQSPFYGYTF
CDR3 DNA: TGTGCCAGCAGCATCCGGCCGGGACAGAGTCCCTTCTATGGCTACACCTTC
D gene: TRBD1
J gene: TRBJ1-2
clone size: -
V gene: TRBV7-3

CDR3 protein: CASSFSPSGGTGELFF
CDR3 DNA: TGTGCCAGCAGCTTTTCGCCTAGCGGGGGCACCGGGGAGCTGTTTTTT
D gene: TRBD2
J gene: TRBJ2-2
clone size: -
V gene: TRBV7-2

CDR3 protein: CASSVPSDGLALYEQYF
CDR3 DNA: TGTGCCAGCAGTGTACCATCAGACGGACTAGCCCTCTACGAGCAGTACTTC
D gene: TRBD2
J gene: TRBJ2-7
clone size: -
V gene: TRBV25-1

CDR3 protein: CAFRDRGSQPQHF
CDR3 DNA: TGTGCCTTCCGGGACAGGGGGTCTCAGCCCCAGCATTTT
D gene: TRBD1
J gene: TRBJ1-5
clone size: -
V gene: TRBV30

CDR3 protein: CASSTAGGAYEQYF
CDR3 DNA: TGTGCCAGCAGCACTGCTGGAGGAGCCTACGAGCAGTACTTC
D gene: -
J gene: TRBJ2-7
clone size: -
V gene: TRBV21-1

CDR3 protein: CASSYAGHQPQHF
CDR3 DNA: TGTGCCAGCAGTTACGCCGGACACCAGCCCCAGCATTTT
D gene: -
J gene: TRBJ1-5
clone size: -
V gene: TRBV6-5

CDR3 protein: CAWSVRVNEKLFF
CDR3 DNA: TGTGCCTGGAGTGTACGGGTAAATGAAAAACTGTTTTTT
D gene: -
J gene: TRBJ1-4
clone size: -
V gene: TRBV30

CDR3 protein: CASSLEDRGNSPLHF
CDR3 DNA: TGTGCCAGCAGCTTGGAAGACAGGGGTAATTCACCCCTCCACTTT
D gene: TRBD1
J gene: TRBJ1-6
clone size: -
V gene: TRBV5-4

CDR3 protein: CASGGVRTGELFF
CDR3 DNA: TGTGCCTCCGGCGGGGTGCGGACCGGGGAGCTGTTTTTT
D gene: -
J gene: TRBJ2-2
clone size: -
V gene: TRBV24-1

CDR3 protein: CASSPDRATGELFF
CDR3 DNA: TGTGCCAGCAGCCCTGACAGGGCCACCGGGGAGCTGTTTTTT
D gene: TRBD1
J gene: TRBJ2-2
clone size: -
V gene: TRBV5-6

CDR3 protein: CASSLAENYGYTF
CDR3 DNA: TGTGCCAGCAGCTTAGCAGAGAACTATGGCTACACCTTC
D gene: -
J gene: TRBJ1-2
clone size: -
V gene: TRBV7-9

CDR3 protein: CAWSRTGGSEAFF
CDR3 DNA: TGTGCCTGGAGTCGGACAGGGGGGTCTGAAGCTTTCTTT
D gene: TRBD1
J gene: TRBJ1-1
clone size: -
V gene: TRBV30

CDR3 protein: CAWAGVTEAFF
CDR3 DNA: TGTGCCTGGGCGGGGGTCACTGAAGCTTTCTTT
D gene: -
J gene: TRBJ1-1
clone size: once
V gene: TRBV30

CDR3 protein: CASSGVHSGEDNEQFF
CDR3 DNA: TGTGCCAGCAGCGGGGTACATAGCGGGGAAGACAATGAGCAGTTCTTC
D gene: TRBD2
J gene: TRBJ2-1
clone size: -
V gene: TRBV5-4

CDR3 protein: CASWTSGESSYNEQFF
CDR3 DNA: TGTGCCTCCTGGACTAGCGGGGAGAGCTCCTACAATGAGCAGTTCTTC
D gene: TRBD2
J gene: TRBJ2-1
clone size: -
V gene: TRBV10-3

CDR3 protein: CASSGWTGADGYTF
CDR3 DNA: TGTGCCAGCAGCGGGTGGACAGGAGCGGATGGCTACACCTTC
D gene: TRBD1
J gene: TRBJ1-2
clone size: once
V gene: TRBV7-2

CDR3 protein: CAWSVRGGNSPLHF
CDR3 DNA: TGTGCCTGGAGTGTACGGGGGGGTAATTCACCCCTCCACTTT
D gene: -
J gene: TRBJ1-6
clone size: once
V gene: TRBV30

CDR3 protein: CASSEMAGLGGYTF
CDR3 DNA: TGTGCCAGCAGTGAAATGGCTGGGCTTGGTGGCTACACCTTC
D gene: -
J gene: TRBJ1-2
clone size: -
V gene: TRBV6-1

CDR3 protein: CASGTGPNQPQHF
CDR3 DNA: TGTGCCAGCGGGACAGGGCCCAATCAGCCCCAGCATTTT
D gene: TRBD1
J gene: TRBJ1-5
clone size: -
V gene: TRBV19

CDR3 protein: CAISEGQGVSYEQYF
CDR3 DNA: TGTGCCATCAGTGAAGGGCAGGGGGTCTCCTACGAGCAGTACTTC
D gene: TRBD1
J gene: TRBJ2-7
clone size: -
V gene: TRBV10-3

CDR3 protein: CASSYVGSTDEKLFF
CDR3 DNA: TGTGCCAGCAGTTACGTGGGGAGCACGGATGAAAAACTGTTTTTT
D gene: -
J gene: TRBJ1-4
clone size: -
V gene: TRBV6-5

CDR3 protein: CASSLRQAAFF
CDR3 DNA: TGTGCCAGCAGTTTACGACAGGCGGCTTTCTTT
D gene: -
J gene: TRBJ1-1
clone size: -
V gene: TRBV12-3/TRBV12-4

CDR3 protein: CATQRASDEKLFF
CDR3 DNA: TGCGCCACCCAGCGAGCGTCTGATGAAAAACTGTTTTTT
D gene: -
J gene: TRBJ1-4
clone size: -
V gene: TRBV2

CDR3 protein: CASSTDRGKDGYTF
CDR3 DNA: TGTGCCAGCAGCACAGACAGGGGGAAGGATGGCTACACCTTC
D gene: TRBD1
J gene: TRBJ1-2
clone size: -
V gene: TRBV6-5

CDR3 protein: CASSDRYSPLHF
CDR3 DNA: TGTGCCAGCTCCGACAGGTATTCACCCCTCCACTTT
D gene: -
J gene: TRBJ1-6
clone size: -
V gene: TRBV18

CDR3 protein: CASKNRGTNTEAFF
CDR3 DNA: TGTGCCAGTAAGAACAGGGGGACCAACACTGAAGCTTTCTTT
D gene: TRBD1
J gene: TRBJ1-1
clone size: once
V gene: TRBV19

CDR3 protein: CASRLAGSSSYNEQFF
CDR3 DNA: TGCGCCAGCCGGCTAGCGGGTTCGAGCTCCTACAATGAGCAGTTCTTC
D gene: TRBD2
J gene: TRBJ2-1
clone size: -
V gene: TRBV10-2

CDR3 protein: CASSLDPDSPLHF
CDR3 DNA: TGCGCCAGCAGCTTAGATCCAGATTCACCCCTCCACTTT
D gene: -
J gene: TRBJ1-6
clone size: -
V gene: TRBV5-1

CDR3 protein: CASSGQTGDYNSPLHF
CDR3 DNA: TGCGCCAGCAGTGGTCAGACAGGGGACTATAATTCACCCCTCCACTTT
D gene: TRBD1
J gene: TRBJ1-6
clone size: -
V gene: TRBV10-1

CDR3 protein: CSVEDRGRYEQYF
CDR3 DNA: TGCAGCGTTGAAGATAGGGGGCGCTACGAGCAGTACTTC
D gene: TRBD1
J gene: TRBJ2-7
clone size: -
V gene: TRBV29-1

CDR3 protein: CSASPGTASNQPQHF
CDR3 DNA: TGCAGTGCTAGTCCAGGGACAGCAAGCAATCAGCCCCAGCATTTT
D gene: TRBD1
J gene: TRBJ1-5
clone size: once
V gene: TRBV20-1

CDR3 protein: CASSSQKGFLYGYTF
CDR3 DNA: TGTGCCAGCAGTTCTCAGAAGGGGTTTCTCTATGGCTACACCTTC
D gene: -
J gene: TRBJ1-2
clone size: -
V gene: TRBV27

CDR3 protein: CASSEAGEETQYF
CDR3 DNA: TGTGCCAGCAGTGAAGCGGGGGAAGAGACCCAGTACTTC
D gene: TRBD2
J gene: TRBJ2-5
clone size: -
V gene: TRBV25-1

CDR3 protein: CASSLKGHSYEQYF
CDR3 DNA: TGTGCCAGCAGCTTAAAGGGGCACTCCTACGAGCAGTACTTC
D gene: -
J gene: TRBJ2-7
clone size: once
V gene: TRBV7-2

CDR3 protein: CASSYYGAELNSPLHF
CDR3 DNA: TGTGCCAGCAGCTACTATGGGGCCGAGCTTAATTCACCCCTCCACTTT
D gene: -
J gene: TRBJ1-6
clone size: -
V gene: TRBV7-8

CDR3 protein: CASSLPVGGEQFF
CDR3 DNA: TGTGCCAGCTCACTCCCCGTAGGCGGTGAGCAGTTCTTC
D gene: -
J gene: TRBJ2-1
clone size: -
V gene: TRBV18

CDR3 protein: CASSLVAGEPTGELFF
CDR3 DNA: TGTGCCAGCAGCTTAGTAGCGGGGGAACCCACCGGGGAGCTGTTTTTT
D gene: TRBD2
J gene: TRBJ2-2
clone size: few
V gene: TRBV7-2

CDR3 protein: CASSSTGGGETQYF
CDR3 DNA: TGCGCCAGCAGCTCGACAGGGGGCGGAGAGACCCAGTACTTC
D gene: TRBD1
J gene: TRBJ2-5
clone size: -
V gene: TRBV5-1

CDR3 protein: CSVVGTGGLNTEAFF
CDR3 DNA: TGCAGCGTTGTAGGGACAGGGGGCTTGAACACTGAAGCTTTCTTT
D gene: TRBD1
J gene: TRBJ1-1
clone size: -
V gene: TRBV29-1

CDR3 protein: CASSVETGLGTGELFF
CDR3 DNA: TGTGCCAGCAGCGTAGAGACAGGGCTGGGCACCGGGGAGCTGTTTTTT
D gene: TRBD1
J gene: TRBJ2-2
clone size: -
V gene: TRBV9

CDR3 protein: CASSQEGGRSSYNSPLHF
CDR3 DNA: TGCGCCAGCAGCCAAGAGGGGGGACGGAGCTCCTATAATTCACCCCTCCACTTT
D gene: -
J gene: TRBJ1-6
clone size: -
V gene: TRBV4-1

CDR3 protein: CASSLATGAEGSYGYTF
CDR3 DNA: TGTGCCAGCAGCTTAGCAACCGGCGCAGAGGGTTCATATGGCTACACCTTC
D gene: -
J gene: TRBJ1-2
clone size: -
V gene: TRBV7-8

CDR3 protein: CASKPRDRGSHQPQHF
CDR3 DNA: TGTGCCAGCAAGCCCCGGGACAGGGGGTCTCATCAGCCCCAGCATTTT
D gene: TRBD1
J gene: TRBJ1-5
clone size: -
V gene: TRBV19